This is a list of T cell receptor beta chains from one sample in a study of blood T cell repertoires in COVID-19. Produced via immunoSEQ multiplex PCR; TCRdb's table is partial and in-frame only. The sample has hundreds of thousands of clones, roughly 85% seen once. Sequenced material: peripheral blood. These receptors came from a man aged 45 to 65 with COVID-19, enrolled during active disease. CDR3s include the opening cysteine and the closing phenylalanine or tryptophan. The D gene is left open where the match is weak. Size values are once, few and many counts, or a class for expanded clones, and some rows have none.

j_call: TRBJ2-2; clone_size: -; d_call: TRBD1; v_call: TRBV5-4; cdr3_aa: CASTRFKGAGTGELFF; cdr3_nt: TGTGCCAGCACCCGCTTCAAGGGGGCCGGCACCGGGGAGCTGTTTTTT
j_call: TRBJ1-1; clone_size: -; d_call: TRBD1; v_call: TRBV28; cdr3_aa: CASSRNRGRRTEAFF; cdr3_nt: TGTGCCAGCAGTAGGAACAGGGGCAGGCGCACTGAAGCTTTCTTT
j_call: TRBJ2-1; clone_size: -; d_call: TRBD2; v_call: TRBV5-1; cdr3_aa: CASTATSGGAGGKFF; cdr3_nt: TGCGCCAGCACAGCGACTAGCGGGGGGGCCGGGGGTAAGTTCTTC
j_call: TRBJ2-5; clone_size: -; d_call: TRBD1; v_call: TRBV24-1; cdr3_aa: CATSDLGRGLQETQYF; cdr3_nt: TGTGCCACCAGTGATTTGGGCAGGGGGTTACAAGAGACCCAGTACTTC
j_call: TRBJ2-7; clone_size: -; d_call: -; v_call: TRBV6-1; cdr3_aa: CASSEFPTVRGSYEQYF; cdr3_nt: TGTGCCAGCAGTGAATTCCCCACGGTGAGGGGGTCCTACGAGCAGTACTTC
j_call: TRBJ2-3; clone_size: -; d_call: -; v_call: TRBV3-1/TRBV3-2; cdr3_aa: CASSQAGPITDTQYF; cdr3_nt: TGTGCCAGCAGCCAGGCAGGGCCCATCACAGATACGCAGTATTTT
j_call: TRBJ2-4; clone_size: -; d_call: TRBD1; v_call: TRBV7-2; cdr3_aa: CASSPDRGPGAKNIQYF; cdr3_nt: TGTGCCAGCAGCCCCGACAGGGGCCCAGGGGCCAAAAACATTCAGTACTTC
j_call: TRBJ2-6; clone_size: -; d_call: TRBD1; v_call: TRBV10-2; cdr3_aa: CASQGAGANVLTF; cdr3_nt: TGCGCCAGCCAGGGGGCTGGGGCCAACGTCCTGACTTTC
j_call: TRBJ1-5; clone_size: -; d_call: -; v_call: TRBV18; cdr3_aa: CASSHLNGSYSNQPQHF; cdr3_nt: TGTGCCAGCTCACATCTAAACGGGTCGTATAGCAATCAGCCCCAGCATTTT
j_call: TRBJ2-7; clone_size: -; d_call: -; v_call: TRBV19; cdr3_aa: CASNHRHMGLNYEQYF; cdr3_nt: TGTGCCAGTAACCACCGGCATATGGGGCTTAACTACGAGCAGTACTTC
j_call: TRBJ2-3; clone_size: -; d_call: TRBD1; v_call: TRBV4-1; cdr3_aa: CASSQVTGADTQYF; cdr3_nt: TGCGCCAGCAGCCAAGTGACAGGGGCGGATACGCAGTATTTT
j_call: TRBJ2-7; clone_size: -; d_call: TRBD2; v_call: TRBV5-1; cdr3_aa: CASSLAPLAGGSYEQYF; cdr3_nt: TGCGCCAGCAGCTTGGCCCCATTAGCGGGGGGTTCCTACGAGCAGTACTTC
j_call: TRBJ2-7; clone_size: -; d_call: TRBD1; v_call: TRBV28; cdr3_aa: CASSHAGTGRDEQYF; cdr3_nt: TGTGCCAGCAGTCACGCTGGGACAGGGCGGGACGAGCAGTACTTC
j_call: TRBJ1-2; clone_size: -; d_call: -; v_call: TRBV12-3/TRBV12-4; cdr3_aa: CASSRERYTF; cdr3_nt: TGTGCCAGCAGCCGGGAACGCTACACCTTC
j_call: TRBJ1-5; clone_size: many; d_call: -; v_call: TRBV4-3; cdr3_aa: CASSQVAGGNQPQHF; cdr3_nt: TGCGCCAGCAGCCAAGTTGCAGGGGGCAATCAGCCCCAGCATTTT
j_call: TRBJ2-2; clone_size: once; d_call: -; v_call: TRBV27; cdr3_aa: CASSLLPGGGELFF; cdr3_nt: TGTGCCAGCAGTTTACTTCCCGGGGGCGGGGAGCTGTTTTTT
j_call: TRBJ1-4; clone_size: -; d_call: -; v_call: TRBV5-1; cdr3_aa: CASRQILATNEKLFF; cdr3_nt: TGCGCCAGCAGACAGATACTTGCAACTAATGAAAAACTGTTTTTT
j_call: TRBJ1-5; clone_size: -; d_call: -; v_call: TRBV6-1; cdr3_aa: CASSEYGGSNQPQHF; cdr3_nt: TGTGCCAGCAGTGAATACGGGGGTAGCAATCAGCCCCAGCATTTT
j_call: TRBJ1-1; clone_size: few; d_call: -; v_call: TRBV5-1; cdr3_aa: CASSPGLEMNTEAFF; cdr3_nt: TGCGCCAGCAGCCCCGGTTTAGAAATGAACACTGAAGCTTTCTTT
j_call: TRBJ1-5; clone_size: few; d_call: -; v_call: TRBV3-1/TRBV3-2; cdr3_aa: CASSQGRTVSNQPQHF; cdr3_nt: TGTGCCAGCAGCCAAGGACGAACAGTTAGCAATCAGCCCCAGCATTTT
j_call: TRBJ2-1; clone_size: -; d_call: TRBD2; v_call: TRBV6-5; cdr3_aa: CASSLRGGWQFF; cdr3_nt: TGTGCCAGCAGTTTACGGGGGGGCTGGCAGTTCTTC
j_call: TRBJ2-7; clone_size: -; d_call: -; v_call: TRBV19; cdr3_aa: CASSSQGLYEQYF; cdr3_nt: TGTGCCAGTAGTTCCCAGGGTCTCTACGAGCAGTACTTC
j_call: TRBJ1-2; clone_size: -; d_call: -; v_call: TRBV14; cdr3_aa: CASSQGGRGVNYGYTF; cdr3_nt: TGTGCCAGCAGCCAAGGTGGCAGGGGTGTGAACTATGGCTACACCTTC
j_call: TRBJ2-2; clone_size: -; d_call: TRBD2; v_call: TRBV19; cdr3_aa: CASSIGGTSRNTGELFF; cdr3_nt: TGTGCCAGTAGTATAGGGGGGACTAGCAGGAACACCGGGGAGCTGTTTTTT
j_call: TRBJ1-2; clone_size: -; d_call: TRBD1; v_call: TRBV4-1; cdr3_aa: CASSQEGQGVRYGYTF; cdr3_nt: TGCGCCAGCAGCCAAGAGGGACAGGGGGTGCGCTATGGCTACACCTTC
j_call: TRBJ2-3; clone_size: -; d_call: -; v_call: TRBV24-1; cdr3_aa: CATMGGGSPGVNTQYF; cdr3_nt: TGTGCCACCATGGGAGGTGGGTCCCCGGGGGTTAATACGCAGTATTTT
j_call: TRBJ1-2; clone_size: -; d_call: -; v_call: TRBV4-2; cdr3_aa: CASSQENTEPYGYTF; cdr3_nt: TGTGCCAGCAGCCAAGAAAATACAGAGCCCTATGGCTACACCTTC
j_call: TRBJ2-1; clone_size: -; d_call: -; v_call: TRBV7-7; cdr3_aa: CASSSKGTGVDEQFF; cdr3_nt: TGTGCTAGCAGCTCCAAGGGGACGGGAGTTGATGAGCAGTTCTTC
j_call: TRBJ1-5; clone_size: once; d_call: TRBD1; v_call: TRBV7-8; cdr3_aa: CASSLGRDRDQPQHF; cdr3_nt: TGTGCCAGCAGCTTAGGACGGGACAGGGATCAGCCCCAGCATTTT
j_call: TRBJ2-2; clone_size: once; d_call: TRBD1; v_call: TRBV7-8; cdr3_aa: CASSAGQGVGELFF; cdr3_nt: TGTGCCAGCAGCGCGGGACAGGGGGTCGGGGAGCTGTTTTTT
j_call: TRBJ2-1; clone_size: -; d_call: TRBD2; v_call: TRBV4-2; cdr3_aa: CASSQDVGGIYNEQFF; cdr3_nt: TGTGCCAGCAGCCAAGATGTGGGGGGGATATACAATGAGCAGTTCTTC
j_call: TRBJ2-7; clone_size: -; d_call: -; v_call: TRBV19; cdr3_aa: CASSIDPRQGRTYEQYF; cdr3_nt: TGTGCCAGTAGTATAGATCCGCGGCAGGGAAGGACCTACGAGCAGTACTTC